This T cell receptor beta chain stems from a study of blood T cell repertoires in COVID-19. Ages ranged from roughly 18 to 100 years, with residence in about two dozen US areas. Cohorts were assigned according to the clinical history that participants reported. Per the original methods: Estimates of nucleated cell counts were drawn from the amplification of reference gene primers. Libraries were prepared by immunoSEQ multiplex PCR; TCRdb keeps only in-frame clonotypes and omits some of them. V and J calls and clone size are those listed in that table; D and trimming were worked out from the DNA. This table holds over 250,000 clones, about 89% found once. Germline assignment: CDR1 KGHDR and CDR2 SFDVKD. CDR3 size: 14 residues. Deletions cut 9 bases from V and 3 bases from J, with 17 bases between.

This TCR was sampled from a woman aged 25-40 years who had recovered from COVID-19. The specimen sequenced was PBMCs or T cells enriched from blood (not recorded which). V usage is TRBV24-1 and J usage is TRBJ2-7; no clear D gene. This CDR3 reads CATHPSTAGYEQYF. Written as DNA, the CDR3 is TGTGCCACCCACCCCTCGACGGCAGGCTACGAGCAGTACTTC.